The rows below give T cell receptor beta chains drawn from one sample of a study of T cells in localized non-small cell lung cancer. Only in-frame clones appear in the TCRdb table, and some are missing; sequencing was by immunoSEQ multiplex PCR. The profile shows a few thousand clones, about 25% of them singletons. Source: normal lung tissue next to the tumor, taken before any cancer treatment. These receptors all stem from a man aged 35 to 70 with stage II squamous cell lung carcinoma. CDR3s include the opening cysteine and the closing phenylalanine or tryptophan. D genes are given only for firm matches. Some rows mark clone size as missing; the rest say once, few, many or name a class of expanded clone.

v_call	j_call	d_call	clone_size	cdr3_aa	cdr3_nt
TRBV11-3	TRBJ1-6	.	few	CASSPRGIDVYNSPLHF	TGTGCCAGCAGCCCCCGTGGGATCGACGTTTATAATTCACCCCTCCACTTT
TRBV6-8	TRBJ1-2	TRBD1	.	CASSPSGQGSYGYTF	TGTGCCAGCAGTCCCTCCGGACAGGGGAGCTATGGCTACACCTTC
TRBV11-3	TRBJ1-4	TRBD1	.	CASSPRQGGKEKLFF	TGTGCCAGCAGCCCACGACAGGGAGGAAAGGAAAAACTGTTTTTT
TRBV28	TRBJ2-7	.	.	CASSPLGGFSYEQYF	TGTGCCAGCAGTCCCTTAGGGGGTTTCTCCTACGAGCAGTACTTC
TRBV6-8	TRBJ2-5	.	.	CALGPYQETQYF	TGTGCCCTAGGCCCGTACCAAGAGACCCAGTACTTC
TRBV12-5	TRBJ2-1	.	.	CALKGGSYNEQFF	TGTGCCTTGAAAGGAGGCTCCTACAATGAGCAGTTCTTC
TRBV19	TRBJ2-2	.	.	CASSKPGRQISGELFF	TGTGCCAGTAGTAAACCGGGACGACAGATAAGCGGGGAGCTGTTTTTT
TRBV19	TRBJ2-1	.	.	CASSIIQGEQFF	TGTGCCAGTAGTATAATTCAGGGTGAGCAGTTCTTC
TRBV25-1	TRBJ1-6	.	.	CASRRGTDSPLHF	TGTGCCAGCAGGCGGGGCACGGATTCACCCCTCCACTTT
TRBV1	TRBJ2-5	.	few	CASSQDLQETQYF	TGCGCCAGCAGCCAAGACTTACAAGAGACCCAGTACTTC
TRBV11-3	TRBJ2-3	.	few	CASSSGPTADTQYF	TGTGCCAGCAGCTCCGGACCTACTGCAGATACGCAGTATTTT
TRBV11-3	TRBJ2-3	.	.	CASSLQVRAALGDTQYF	TGTGCCAGCAGCTTACAGGTTCGGGCGGCCTTGGGGGATACGCAGTATTTT
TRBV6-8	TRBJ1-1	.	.	CASSYGILGTEAFF	TGTGCCAGCAGTTACGGGATCTTGGGCACTGAAGCTTTCTTT
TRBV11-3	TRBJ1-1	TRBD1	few	CASSAHTGARTEAFF	TGTGCCAGCAGCGCCCATACAGGGGCTCGTACTGAAGCTTTCTTT
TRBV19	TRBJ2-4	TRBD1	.	CASSIPGQGERNIQYF	TGTGCCAGTAGTATCCCCGGACAGGGCGAGAGAAACATTCAGTACTTC
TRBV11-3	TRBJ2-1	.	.	CASSFSWARKSYNEQFF	TGTGCCAGCAGCTTCTCGTGGGCTCGGAAGAGCTACAATGAGCAGTTCTTC
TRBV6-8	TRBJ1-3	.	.	CASSKAVPGNTIYF	TGTGCCAGCAGTAAGGCCGTACCTGGAAACACCATATATTTT
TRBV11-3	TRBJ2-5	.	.	CASSLGPLAETQYF	TGTGCCAGCAGCTTAGGGCCACTAGCAGAGACCCAGTACTTC
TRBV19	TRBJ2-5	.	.	CASSIQVQETQYF	TGTGCCAGTAGTATACAAGTTCAAGAGACCCAGTACTTC
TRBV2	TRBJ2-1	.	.	CASSVAWSGSYNEQFF	TGTGCCAGCAGCGTAGCTTGGAGCGGGTCATACAATGAGCAGTTCTTC
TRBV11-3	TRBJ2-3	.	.	CASSVTTSTDTQYF	TGTGCCAGCAGCGTAACTACTAGCACAGATACGCAGTATTTT
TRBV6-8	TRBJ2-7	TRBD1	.	CASSFGTVYEQYF	TGTGCCAGCAGCTTTGGGACAGTCTACGAGCAGTACTTC
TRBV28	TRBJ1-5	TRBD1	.	CASSSQGRTGVNMPQHF	TGTGCCAGCAGTTCCCAAGGGCGGACAGGGGTCAATATGCCCCAGCATTTT
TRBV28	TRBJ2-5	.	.	CASSLPGTPLPLDF	TGTGCCAGCAGTCTCCCCGGGACTCCGCTTCCCCTCGACTTC
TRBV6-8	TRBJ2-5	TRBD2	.	CASSTPYSGRRETQYF	TGTGCCAGCAGTACGCCCTATAGCGGGAGAAGAGAGACCCAGTACTTC
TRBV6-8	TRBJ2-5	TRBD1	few	CASSLDRRTGERETQYF	TGTGCCAGCAGTCTAGACCGCCGGACAGGGGAGCGGGAGACCCAGTACTTC
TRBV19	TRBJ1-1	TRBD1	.	CASSRQGADTEAFF	TGTGCCAGTAGTCGACAGGGGGCGGACACTGAAGCTTTCTTT
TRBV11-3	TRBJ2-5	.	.	CASSLVRRDETQYF	TGTGCCAGCAGCTTAGTTCGGAGGGACGAGACCCAGTACTTC
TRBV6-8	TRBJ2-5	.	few	CATSILADQETQYF	TGTGCCACCTCCATCCTGGCCGATCAAGAGACCCAGTACTTC
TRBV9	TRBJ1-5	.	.	CASGRNNQPQHF	TGTGCCAGCGGACGGAACAATCAGCCCCAGCATTTT
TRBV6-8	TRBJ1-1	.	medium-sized	CASNQWGGDTEAFF	TGTGCCAGCAATCAATGGGGGGGGGACACTGAAGCTTTCTTT
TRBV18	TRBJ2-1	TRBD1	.	CASSLGTGFYEQFF	TGTGCCAGCTCACTCGGGACAGGGTTCTATGAGCAGTTCTTC
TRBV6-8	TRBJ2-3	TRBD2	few	CASSAAGGTDTQYF	TGTGCCAGCAGTGCAGCGGGAGGCACAGATACGCAGTATTTT
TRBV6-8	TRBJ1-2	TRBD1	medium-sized	CASISWGQATLRVGYTF	TGTGCCAGCATAAGTTGGGGACAGGCGACACTTCGCGTTGGCTACACCTTC
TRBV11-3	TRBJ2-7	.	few	CASSLGASSYEQYF	TGTGCCAGCAGCTTGGGGGCCAGCTCCTACGAGCAGTACTTC
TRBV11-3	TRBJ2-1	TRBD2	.	CASSLTPSGSGGYNEQFF	TGTGCCAGCAGCTTAACTCCTAGCGGGAGTGGGGGGTACAATGAGCAGTTCTTC
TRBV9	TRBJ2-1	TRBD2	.	CASSPGTSGSSYNEQFF	TGTGCCAGCAGCCCGGGGACTAGCGGTTCCTCCTACAATGAGCAGTTCTTC
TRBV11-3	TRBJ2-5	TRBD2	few	CASSPGTSGRGETQYF	TGTGCCAGCAGCCCAGGGACTAGCGGGAGGGGAGAGACCCAGTACTTC
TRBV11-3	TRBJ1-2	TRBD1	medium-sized	CASSDRTGVDYGYTF	TGTGCCAGCAGCGACAGGACAGGGGTCGACTATGGCTACACCTTC
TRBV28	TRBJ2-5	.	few	CASTIGTRGQETQYF	TGTGCCAGCACCATAGGGACAAGGGGGCAAGAGACCCAGTACTTC
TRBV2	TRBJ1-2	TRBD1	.	CASSDQGVGYTF	TGTGCCAGCAGTGATCAGGGGGTTGGCTACACCTTC
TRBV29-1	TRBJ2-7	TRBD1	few	CSVELAGGASYEQYF	TGCAGCGTTGAATTGGCAGGGGGTGCTTCCTACGAGCAGTACTTC
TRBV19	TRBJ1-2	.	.	CASSRPGADIPYGYTF	TGTGCCAGTAGTAGACCTGGGGCCGACATCCCCTATGGCTACACCTTC
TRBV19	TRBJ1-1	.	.	CASTPGGQGFLRAFF	TGTGCCAGTACCCCCGGGGGGCAGGGGTTTCTACGGGCTTTCTTT
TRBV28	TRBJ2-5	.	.	CASSLEYPGQETQYF	TGTGCCAGCAGTTTAGAATATCCAGGGCAAGAGACCCAGTACTTC
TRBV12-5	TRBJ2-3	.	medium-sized	CASTPGQSTDTQYF	TGTGCCAGCACCCCGGGACAAAGCACAGATACGCAGTATTTT
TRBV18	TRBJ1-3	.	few	CASSPGTGRGDTIYF	TGTGCCAGCTCACCGGGGACCGGGCGTGGAGACACCATATATTTT
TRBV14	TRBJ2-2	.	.	CASSGRGHTGELFF	TGTGCCAGCAGCGGAAGGGGACACACCGGGGAGCTGTTTTTT
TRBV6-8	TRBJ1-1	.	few	CASSYASPQYTEAFF	TGTGCCAGCAGTTACGCATCTCCTCAGTACACTGAAGCTTTCTTT
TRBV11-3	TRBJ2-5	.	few	CASSLTSTQETQYF	TGTGCCAGCAGCCTAACTAGTACCCAAGAGACCCAGTACTTC
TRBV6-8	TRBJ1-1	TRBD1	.	CASRKTGGEVTEAFF	TGTGCCAGCAGGAAGACAGGGGGCGAGGTCACTGAAGCTTTCTTT
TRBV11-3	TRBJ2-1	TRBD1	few	CASSLRGRSHNEQFF	TGTGCCAGCAGCTTGAGGGGGCGCTCCCACAATGAGCAGTTCTTC
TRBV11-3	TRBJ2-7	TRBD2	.	CASSLGQGGYEQYF	TGTGCCAGCAGCTTAGGGCAGGGAGGGTACGAGCAGTACTTC
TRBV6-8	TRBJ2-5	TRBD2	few	CASSYGTTRGETQYF	TGTGCCAGCAGTTACGGGACTACCAGAGGAGAGACCCAGTACTTC
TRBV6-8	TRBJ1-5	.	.	CAISGGSNQPQHF	TGTGCCATCAGTGGGGGTAGCAATCAGCCCCAGCATTTT